These T cell receptor beta chains were read from a single sample in a study of T cell repertoires in cytomegalovirus infection. What these receptors recognize is not known. TCRdb independently ran MiXCR on the reads; one entry per CDR3 protein. The sample consists of about 770,000 distinct CDR3 sequences, almost 30% of them appearing once. The sequenced sample was cultured CD8+ T cells from PBMCs, obtained from culture after CMV antigen stimulation. These receptors were collected from a human donor in good health (CMV status not recorded). Some clones in this sample may be carry-over from other donors' samples. The CDR3 runs from the conserved cysteine through the conserved F or W. The D gene is left open where the match is weak. The size field is filled for only some rows; it gives once, few, many or a size class.

abundance	d_gene	j_gene	v_gene	CDR3aa	CDR3nt
-	TRBD1	TRBJ1-1	TRBV12-3/TRBV12-4	CASTGTGAVEAFF	TGTGCCAGCACCGGGACAGGCGCTGTCGAAGCTTTCTTT
-	-	TRBJ2-1	TRBV2	CANRAVTIHNEQFF	TGTGCCAACAGAGCCGTGACTATTCACAATGAGCAGTTCTTC
-	TRBD2	TRBJ2-7	TRBV4-2	CASSLRLAGISSYEQYF	TGTGCCAGCAGCCTTCGACTAGCGGGGATTAGCTCCTACGAGCAGTACTTC
-	-	TRBJ2-7	TRBV5-8	CASSQAGPEAYEQYF	TGTGCCAGCAGCCAGGCGGGACCGGAGGCCTACGAGCAGTACTTC
many	-	TRBJ2-3	TRBV7-6	CASSLYKGTDTQYF	TGTGCCAGCAGCTTATATAAGGGGACAGATACGCAGTATTTT
few	-	TRBJ1-5	TRBV5-8	CASSLPYARADQPQHF	TGTGCCAGCAGCTTGCCCTACGCGAGGGCTGATCAGCCCCAGCATTTT
few	-	TRBJ1-5	TRBV19	CASRPGEYSNQPQHF	TGTGCCAGTAGACCGGGAGAGTATAGCAATCAGCCCCAGCATTTT
many	TRBD1	TRBJ1-2	TRBV7-9	CASSSGQGARIGYTF	TGTGCCAGCAGCTCTGGACAGGGCGCCCGGATAGGCTACACCTTC
few	-	TRBJ2-3	TRBV27	CASSPWAADTQYF	TGTGCCAGCAGTCCCTGGGCGGCAGATACGCAGTATTTT
few	-	TRBJ2-1	TRBV7-2	CASSLEVGSSYNEQFF	TGTGCCAGCAGCTTAGAAGTCGGGAGCTCCTACAATGAGCAGTTCTTC